Following are 10 T cell receptor beta chains from one sample sequenced in a study of cytomegalovirus exposure and HLA in healthy donors. PCR primers comprised 60 Vbeta and 13 Jbeta primers. Assay used: immunoSEQ multiplex PCR; TCRdb lists only in-frame clones, some missing. The data contain 100,000 to 150,000 clones, more than 9% of them singletons. Sequenced: PBMCs. Receptor source: a woman in her late teens or twenties in good health and CMV-seropositive.

The chain joins TRBV2 to TRBJ1-4, with 8 bases aligning to TRBD1. Looked up from germline, CDR1 is SNHLY and CDR2 is FYNNEI. This CDR3 is built from 14 residues. Trimming took 6 bases from V and 7 from J; bases not matched to a gene: 7. The CDR3 loop is CASSTGTGSEKLFF. CDR3 in DNA: TGTGCCAGCAGCACCGGGACAGGCAGTGAAAAACTGTTTTTT.

This chain uses TRBV6-5 with TRBJ2-1; possibly TRBD1 for D (6 bases). The CDR3 loop spans 14 amino acids. V lost 5 bases, J lost 4 bases, and 12 bases lay in between. Germline V CDR1 and CDR2: MNHEY, SVGAGI. The chain's CDR3 is CASSRGGGYNEQFF. CDR3 DNA: TGTGCCAGCAGTCGAGGGGGTGGGTACAATGAGCAGTTCTTC.

This clone was found a few times. The CDR3 DNA sequence: TGTGCCATCAGTGTCCCCTGGACAGGGGAAGCTTTCTTT. Protein sequence: CAISVPWTGEAFF. This chain joins TRBV10-3 and TRBJ1-1; 8 bases are a match to TRBD1. CDR3 length: 13 amino acids. Germline assignment: CDR1 ENHRY and CDR2 SYGVKD. V lost 4 bases to trimming and J lost 8 bases; unmatched junction nucleotides: 6.

This sequence joins TRBV30 and TRBJ1-1, with unresolved D. V was pared by 8 bases and J by 6 bases, with 10 bases between. The CDR3 loop spans 10 amino acids. In germline, CDR1 is GTSNPN, CDR2 SVGIG (reference sequence). The CDR3 region is CALVGAEAFF. CDR3 bases: TGTGCCCTAGTCGGGGCTGAAGCTTTCTTT.

The chain recombines TRBV9 with TRBJ2-1, with a tentative D call TRBD2 (6 bases). This CDR3 has 12 residues. Between the trimmed V and J ends, which lost 0 bases and 9 bases, there was a span of 7 bases. Germline CDR1 SGDLS, CDR2 YYNGEE. CDR3 sequence (DNA): TGTGCCAGCAGCGTAGCGGGAGTTGAGCAGTTCTTC. This sequence encodes CASSVAGVEQFF.

This chain uses TRBV5-1 with TRBJ2-5, with 7 positions matching TRBD2. Unmatched junction bases numbered 14, after V lost 1 base and J lost 2 bases. This CDR3 has 18 amino acids. Per germline, CDR1 SGHRS and CDR2 YFSETQ. CDR3 sequence reads: CASSLSLAATMGQETQYF. The CDR3 DNA follows: TGCGCCAGCAGCTTGAGTCTAGCGGCCACGATGGGACAAGAGACCCAGTACTTC.

The gene calls are TRBV7-2 and TRBJ2-1, with a weak D call TRBD2 (6 bases). This CDR3 spans 14 amino acids. V dropped 1 base and J dropped 8 bases, with 12 bases sitting between them. CDR1 is SGHTA, CDR2 FQGNSA, per germline. For the CDR3, the DNA is TGTGCCAGCAGCTTAGGGGCTAGCGCCCATGAGCAGTTCTTC. This gives the protein CASSLGASAHEQFF.

This clone appeared a few times. The same CDR3 also results from other DNA sequences found in this sample. The chain couples TRBV10-1 to TRBJ2-7; 10 bases line up with TRBD2. This CDR3 is built from 13 residues. J gave up 5 bases and V 5 bases, and 3 bases lay outside the gene matches. Per the germline V gene, CDR1 is WNHNN and CDR2 is SYGVQD (reference sequence). The CDR3 DNA sequence: TGCGCCAGCAGTCCCGGACTAGCGGACGAGCAGTACTTC. Residues: CASSPGLADEQYF.

V and J are TRBV7-6 and TRBJ2-3, with 7 bases matching TRBD1. The germline CDR1 and CDR2 sequences are SGHVS and FNYEAQ. V trimming: 2 bases; J trimming: 8 bases; junction bases outside the gene matches: 10. The CDR3 extends over 15 amino acids. In DNA, the CDR3 is TGTGCCAGCAGCTTATCCCCAGGGGGTGCGGTTACGCAGTATTTT. Protein product: CASSLSPGGAVTQYF. The variable domain in full, with the rest retrieved from reference TRBV7-6 and TRBJ2-3, is GAGVSQSPRYKVTKRGQDVALRCDPISGHVSLYWYRQALGQGPEFLTYFNYEAQQDKSGLPNDRFSAERPEGSISTLTIQRTEQRDSAMYRCASSLSPGGAVTQYFGPGTRLTVL.

The J gene is TRBJ2-5, the V gene TRBV30, with D hard to call. Germline V gene sequence: CDR1 GTSNPN, CDR2 SVGIG (reference sequence). The CDR3 is 15 amino acids. The germline V and J ends were trimmed by 0 bases and 5 bases, with 16 bases remaining between them. The CDR3 loop reads CAWSVPRGNYETQYF. For the CDR3, the DNA is TGTGCCTGGAGTGTACCGAGAGGAAATTACGAGACCCAGTACTTC.